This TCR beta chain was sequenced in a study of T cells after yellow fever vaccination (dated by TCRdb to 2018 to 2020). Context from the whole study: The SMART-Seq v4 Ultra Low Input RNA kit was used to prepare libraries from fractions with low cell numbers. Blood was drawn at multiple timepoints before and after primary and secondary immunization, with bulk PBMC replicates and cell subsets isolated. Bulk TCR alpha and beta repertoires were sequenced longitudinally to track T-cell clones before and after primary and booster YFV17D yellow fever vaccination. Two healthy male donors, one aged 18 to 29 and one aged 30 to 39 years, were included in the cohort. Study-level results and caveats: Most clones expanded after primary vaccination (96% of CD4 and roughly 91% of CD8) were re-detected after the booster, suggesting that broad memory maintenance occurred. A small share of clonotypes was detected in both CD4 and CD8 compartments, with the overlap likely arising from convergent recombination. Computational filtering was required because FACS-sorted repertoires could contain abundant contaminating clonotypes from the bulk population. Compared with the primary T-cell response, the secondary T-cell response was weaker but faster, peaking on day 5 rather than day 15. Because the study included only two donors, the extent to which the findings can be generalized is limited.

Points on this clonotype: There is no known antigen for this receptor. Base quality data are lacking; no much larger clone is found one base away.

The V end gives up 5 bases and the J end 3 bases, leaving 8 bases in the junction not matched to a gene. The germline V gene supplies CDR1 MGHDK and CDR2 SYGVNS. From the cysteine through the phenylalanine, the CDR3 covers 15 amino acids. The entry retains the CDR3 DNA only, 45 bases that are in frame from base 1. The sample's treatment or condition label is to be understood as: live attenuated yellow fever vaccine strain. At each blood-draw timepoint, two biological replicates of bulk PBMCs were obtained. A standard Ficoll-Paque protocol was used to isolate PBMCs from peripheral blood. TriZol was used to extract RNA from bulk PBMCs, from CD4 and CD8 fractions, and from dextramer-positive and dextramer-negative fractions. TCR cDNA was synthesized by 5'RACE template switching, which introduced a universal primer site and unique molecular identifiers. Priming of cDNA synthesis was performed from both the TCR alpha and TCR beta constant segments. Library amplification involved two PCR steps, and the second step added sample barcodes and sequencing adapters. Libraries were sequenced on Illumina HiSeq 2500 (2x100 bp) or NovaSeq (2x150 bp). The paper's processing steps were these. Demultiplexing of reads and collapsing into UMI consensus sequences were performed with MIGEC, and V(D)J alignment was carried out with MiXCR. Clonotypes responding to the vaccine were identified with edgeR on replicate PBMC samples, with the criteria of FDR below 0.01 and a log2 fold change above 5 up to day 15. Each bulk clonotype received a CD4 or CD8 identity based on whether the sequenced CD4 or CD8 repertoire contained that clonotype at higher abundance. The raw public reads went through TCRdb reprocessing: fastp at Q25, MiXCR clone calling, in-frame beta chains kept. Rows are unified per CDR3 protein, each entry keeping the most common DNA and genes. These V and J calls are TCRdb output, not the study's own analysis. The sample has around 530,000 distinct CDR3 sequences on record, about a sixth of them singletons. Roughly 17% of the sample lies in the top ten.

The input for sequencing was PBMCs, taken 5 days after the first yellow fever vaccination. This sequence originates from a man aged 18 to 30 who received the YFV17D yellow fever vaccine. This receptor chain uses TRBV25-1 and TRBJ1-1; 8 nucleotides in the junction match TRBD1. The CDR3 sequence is CASSSQTGAYTEAFF. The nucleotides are TGTGCCAGCAGTTCCCAGACAGGGGCCTACACTGAAGCTTTCTTT.